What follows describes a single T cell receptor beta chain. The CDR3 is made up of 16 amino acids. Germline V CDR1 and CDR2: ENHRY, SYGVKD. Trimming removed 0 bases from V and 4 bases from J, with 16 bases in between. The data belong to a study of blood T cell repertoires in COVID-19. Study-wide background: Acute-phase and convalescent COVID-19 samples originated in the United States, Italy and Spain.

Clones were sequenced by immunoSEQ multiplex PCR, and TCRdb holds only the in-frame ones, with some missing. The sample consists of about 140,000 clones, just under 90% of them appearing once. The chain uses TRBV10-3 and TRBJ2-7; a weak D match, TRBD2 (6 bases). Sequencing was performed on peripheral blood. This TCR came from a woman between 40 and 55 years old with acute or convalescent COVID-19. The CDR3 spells CAISESGLAPTYEQYF. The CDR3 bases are TGTGCCATCAGTGAGTCTGGGCTAGCGCCTACTTACGAGCAGTACTTC.